The rows below give T cell receptor beta chains drawn from one sample of a study of T cell responses to AZD1222 COVID-19 vaccine. Repertoires were generated with immunoSEQ multiplex PCR, while TCRdb's copy carries only in-frame clones and drops some. The table has about 81,000 clones, less than 95% seen once. This specimen was peripheral blood, taken 28 days after the second AZD1222 dose. The receptor source for this set is an adult who received the AZD1222 COVID-19 vaccine. The CDR3 runs from the conserved cysteine through the conserved F or W. The D gene is left open where the match is weak. Not every row has a clone size; where given, it reads once, few, many or a size class.

CDR3 protein	CDR3 DNA	D gene	V gene	J gene	clone size
CASSRQLGGREQYF	TGTGCCAGTAGTAGACAGCTGGGAGGGAGGGAGCAGTACTTC	TRBD2	TRBV19	TRBJ2-7	-
CASSLAVQGPTGNQPQHF	TGTGCCAGCAGCTTAGCGGTACAGGGGCCGACTGGCAATCAGCCCCAGCATTTT	TRBD1	TRBV7-6	TRBJ1-5	-
CASSLGLAGARDTQYF	TGTGCCAGCAGCTTGGGACTAGCGGGAGCGAGGGATACGCAGTATTTT	TRBD2	TRBV5-4	TRBJ2-3	-
CASRKAGGLTKNIQYF	TGCGCCAGCAGAAAAGCGGGGGGGCTGACCAAAAACATTCAGTACTTC	TRBD2	TRBV4-1	TRBJ2-4	-
CASSIPRESGNLNTEAFF	TGTGCCAGTAGTATCCCCAGAGAGTCCGGCAATTTGAACACTGAAGCTTTCTTT	-	TRBV19	TRBJ1-1	-
CASSPTGGGNQPQHF	TGTGCCAGCAGCCCTACGGGCGGTGGGAATCAGCCCCAGCATTTT	-	TRBV6-2/TRBV6-3	TRBJ1-5	-
CASSLMGNTIYF	TGTGCCAGCAGTTTAATGGGAAACACCATATATTTT	-	TRBV12-3/TRBV12-4	TRBJ1-3	-
CSATDRLKQETQYF	TGCAGCGCTACGGACAGGCTCAAACAAGAGACCCAGTACTTC	TRBD1	TRBV29-1	TRBJ2-5	-
CAWSAQTGGYTF	TGTGCCTGGAGTGCCCAGACGGGTGGCTACACCTTC	-	TRBV30	TRBJ1-2	-
CASRFRGNSPLHF	TGTGCCAGCAGATTTCGGGGGAATTCACCCCTCCACTTT	-	TRBV27	TRBJ1-6	-
CASSSTTNSGNTIYF	TGTGCCAGCAGCTCGACAACCAACTCTGGAAACACCATATATTTT	-	TRBV7-9	TRBJ1-3	-
CASSQGTSGRSEQYF	TGTGCCAGCAGCCAAGGGACTAGCGGGAGGAGTGAGCAGTACTTC	TRBD2	TRBV7-2	TRBJ2-7	-
CASRETGGGQPQHF	TGTGCCAGCAGGGAGACAGGGGGCGGGCAGCCCCAGCATTTT	TRBD1	TRBV6-5	TRBJ1-5	-
CASSPGGTEAFF	TGTGCCAGCAGCCCAGGGGGCACTGAAGCTTTCTTT	TRBD1	TRBV5-4	TRBJ1-1	-
CASSPKGGHYGYTF	TGTGCCAGCAGCCCGAAGGGCGGCCACTATGGCTACACCTTC	-	TRBV5-4	TRBJ1-2	-
CASSLAGGNTIYF	TGTGCCAGCAGCTTAGCCGGGGGGAACACCATATATTTT	-	TRBV7-9	TRBJ1-3	-
CASSQEGLAARNEQFF	TGCGCCAGCAGCCAAGAGGGACTAGCGGCTAGGAATGAGCAGTTCTTC	TRBD2	TRBV4-3	TRBJ2-1	-
CSTRVFDEQYF	TGCAGTACCAGGGTATTCGACGAGCAGTACTTC	-	TRBV20-1	TRBJ2-7	once
CASSLSGTNYGYTF	TGTGCCAGCAGTTTATCTGGTACTAACTATGGCTACACCTTC	-	TRBV27	TRBJ1-2	-
CASSRAGGGGNTEAFF	TGTGCCAGCAGCCGAGCAGGAGGGGGGGGGAACACTGAAGCTTTCTTT	-	TRBV3-1/TRBV3-2	TRBJ1-1	once
CASSRDRAYEQYF	TGTGCCAGTAGCCGGGACAGAGCCTACGAGCAGTACTTC	TRBD1	TRBV19	TRBJ2-7	-
CASSLDRGSSGNTIYF	TGTGCCAGCAGCTTGGATCGAGGGAGCTCTGGAAACACCATATATTTT	-	TRBV5-4	TRBJ1-3	-
CASSDRVQPQHF	TGTGCCAGCTCGGACAGGGTTCAGCCCCAGCATTTT	TRBD1	TRBV28	TRBJ1-5	-
CASSVGGSDTYEQYF	TGTGCCAGCAGCGTAGGCGGGAGCGACACCTACGAGCAGTACTTC	TRBD2	TRBV9	TRBJ2-7	few
CASSLIPLLAGGNEQFF	TGTGCCAGCAGTTTAATCCCCTTACTAGCGGGGGGCAATGAGCAGTTCTTC	TRBD2	TRBV6-2/TRBV6-3	TRBJ2-1	-
CASSRQGGADTQYF	TGTGCCAGTAGTAGACAGGGGGGAGCAGATACGCAGTATTTT	TRBD1	TRBV19	TRBJ2-3	once
CASSTVWDNQPQHF	TGTGCCAGTAGTACGGTGTGGGACAATCAGCCCCAGCATTTT	-	TRBV19	TRBJ1-5	-
CASSLQGWGEKLFF	TGTGCCAGCAGTTTGCAGGGGTGGGGTGAAAAACTGTTTTTT	-	TRBV28	TRBJ1-4	-
CAWSGGQDNQPQHF	TGTGCCTGGAGTGGAGGACAGGACAATCAGCCCCAGCATTTT	TRBD1	TRBV30	TRBJ1-5	-
CAWSEGGTETQYF	TGTGCCTGGAGTGAGGGGGGCACAGAGACCCAGTACTTC	-	TRBV30	TRBJ2-5	-
CASNRLARSYEQYF	TGTGCCAGCAACAGACTAGCCAGGTCCTACGAGCAGTACTTC	TRBD2	TRBV27	TRBJ2-7	once
CSVDGTGLGEQYF	TGCAGCGTTGACGGGACAGGGCTGGGCGAGCAGTACTTC	TRBD1	TRBV29-1	TRBJ2-7	-
CASSLQSGSYNEQFF	TGTGCCAGCAGCCTCCAGAGCGGGAGTTACAATGAGCAGTTCTTC	TRBD2	TRBV7-2	TRBJ2-1	-
CASSQGVSGLAGGGPYNEQFF	TGTGCCAGCAGCCAGGGAGTTTCGGGACTAGCGGGAGGCGGACCCTACAATGAGCAGTTCTTC	TRBD2	TRBV4-2	TRBJ2-1	-
CASSLDPGGGNTIYF	TGTGCCAGCAGCTTAGATCCAGGGGGTGGAAACACCATATATTTT	TRBD1	TRBV11-2	TRBJ1-3	-
CASSPLRGYEQYF	TGTGCCAGCAGCCCCCTCAGGGGGTACGAGCAGTACTTC	TRBD1	TRBV14	TRBJ2-7	once
CAVVRQGGNEQFF	TGTGCCGTCGTGCGGCAGGGGGGCAATGAGCAGTTCTTC	-	TRBV19	TRBJ2-1	-
CASSATGQGNNEQFF	TGTGCCAGCAGCGCCACGGGACAGGGGAACAATGAGCAGTTCTTC	TRBD1	TRBV5-8	TRBJ2-1	once
CASRWEGSGGYTF	TGCGCCAGCAGGTGGGAGGGGAGCGGTGGCTACACCTTC	-	TRBV5-1	TRBJ1-2	-
CASSSSGGQASNYGYTF	TGTGCCAGCAGCTCAAGCGGGGGACAGGCGTCTAACTATGGCTACACCTTC	TRBD1	TRBV7-2	TRBJ1-2	-